This T cell receptor beta chain is from a study of T cell repertoires in cytomegalovirus infection. On the study more broadly: Use of recently identified HLA-C-restricted and well-studied HLA-B-restricted CMV epitopes was part of the study. Through public TCR beta signatures, both CMV infection and matching HLA type were indicated. Study-level findings and limits: Carriers of CMV plus the relevant HLA were identified by cumulative public TCR beta family frequency. What dominated the ex vivo response were HLA-C-restricted CMV-specific TCR beta clonotypes.

Germline CDR1 LGHNA, CDR2 YNFKEQ. The CDR3 is 13 residues long. V trimming: 7 bases; J trimming: 4 bases; junction bases outside the gene matches: 3. The table lists this clonotype with a few counts. Its cognate antigen is unknown. TCRdb called the reads again in MiXCR, with one record for every CDR3 protein. Of 750,000 to 900,000 distinct CDR3 sequences in the sample, under 35% were seen once. The V gene is TRBV4-2, the J gene TRBJ2-2; 7 positions match TRBD1. Here the sequenced sample was cultured CD8+ T cells from PBMCs, taken from culture after CMV antigen stimulation. This clonotype originated in a human donor in good health (CMV status not recorded). Some clones in this sample may be carry-over from other donors' samples. For the CDR3, the DNA is TGTGCCAGCAAGGGGGCCGGCACCGGGGAGCTGTTTTTT. It specifies CASKGAGTGELFF.